One and the same sample provided the 29 T cell receptor beta chains below, sequenced in a study of blood T cell repertoires in COVID-19. Some clones are missing from TCRdb's copy, which holds only in-frame ones; the method was immunoSEQ multiplex PCR. The table lists approximately 500,000 clones, approximately 91% of them singletons. Input material: peripheral blood. These receptors were collected from a woman between 45 and 65 years old with COVID-19, enrolled during active disease.

The chain employs TRBV3-1 (or the pseudogene TRBV3-2) and TRBJ2-7; 14 bases fit TRBD2. The V and J ends lost 1 base and 9 bases, in that order; junction bases with no gene match: 2. Germline lookup yields CDR1 LGHDT and CDR2 YNNKEL (reference sequence). CDR3 length: 14 amino acids. The CDR3 region is CASSQGLAGGVQYF. For the CDR3, the DNA is TGTGCCAGCAGCCAAGGACTAGCGGGGGGGGTGCAGTACTTC.

The gene calls are TRBV5-1 and TRBJ2-2; tentatively, D is TRBD2 (6 bases). V gave up 2 bases and J gave up 8 bases, with 10 bases separating them. The germline V gene has CDR1 SGHRS and CDR2 YFSETQ. This CDR3 comprises 13 residues. The chain's CDR3 is CASSFGGEGELFF. The CDR3 DNA reads TGCGCCAGCAGCTTTGGCGGGGAAGGGGAGCTGTTTTTT.

The chain uses TRBV6-4 and TRBJ2-2; the match to TRBD1 covers 10 bases. With V trimmed by 8 bases and J by 6 bases, 3 bases remained unmatched. In germline, CDR1 is MRHNA, CDR2 SNTAGT. This CDR3 comprises 13 residues. The CDR3 reads CASDRGHPGELFF. Here the CDR3 DNA reads TGTGCCAGCGACAGGGGGCATCCCGGGGAGCTGTTTTTT.

The V and J genes are TRBV11-3 and TRBJ2-1; possible D gene TRBD1, 6 bases. The CDR3 totals 13 residues. The germline CDR1 and CDR2 sequences are SGHNT and YENEEA. V was shortened by 1 base and J by 6 bases, with 7 bases between the two germline ends. In nucleotides, the CDR3 is TGTGCCAGCAGCTTAGTACAGGGCAATGAGCAGTTCTTC. It encodes CASSLVQGNEQFF.

A single count supports this clone. The chain links TRBV27 to TRBJ1-1, with 9 positions matching TRBD1. CDR3 size: 16 residues. With 6 bases clipped from V and 1 base from J, the junction kept 9 bases outside the gene matches. The germline V gene has CDR1 MNHEY and CDR2 SMNVEV (reference sequence). The CDR3 DNA is TGTGCCAGCAGCCCCAGACAGGGGGTCTCGAACACTGAAGCTTTCTTT. This encodes CASSPRQGVSNTEAFF.

CDR3 nucleotides: TGCGCCAGTTTACAGGTTGGGGGGGATGAAAAACTGTTTTTT. As protein: CASLQVGGDEKLFF. This chain links TRBV4-1 with TRBJ1-4; a weak D match, TRBD1 (5 bases). CDR1 and CDR2 (germline): MGHRA, YSYEKL. CDR3 length: 14 amino acids. Trimming stripped 9 bases from V and 6 bases from J, with 17 bases between.

The chain links TRBV5-1 to TRBJ2-1; D is possibly TRBD2 (6 bases). The V and J ends lost 3 bases and 1 base respectively, with 14 bases between them. Germline V CDR1 and CDR2: SGHRS, YFSETQ. CDR3 length equals 16 residues. CDR3 loop: CASSSGGASSYNEQFF. The CDR3 nucleotides are TGCGCCAGCAGCTCCGGAGGGGCCTCATCCTACAATGAGCAGTTCTTC. The full variable domain, in which reference TRBV5-1 and TRBJ2-1 provide the parts outside the CDR3, is KAGVTQTPRYLIKTRGQQVTLSCSPISGHRSVSWYQQTPGQGLQFLFEYFSETQRNKGNFPGRFSGRQFSNSRSEMNVSTLELGDSALYLCASSSGGASSYNEQFFGPGTRLTVL.

This chain links TRBV5-1 with TRBJ2-6, with 7 positions matching TRBD1. The CDR3 loop spans 17 amino acids. Trimming took 4 bases from V and 1 from J; bases not matched to a gene: 8. Germline-derived CDR1 and CDR2 are SGHRS and YFSETQ. In DNA form, the CDR3 reads TGCGCCAGCAGCCTAATGACAGGGCGATCTGGGGCCAACGTCCTGACTTTC. Translation gives CASSLMTGRSGANVLTF.

CDR3 bases: TGTGCCAGCAGCAGCGGGACAGGTGGAAAGAATTCACCCCTCCACTTT. It yields the protein CASSSGTGGKNSPLHF. This chain uses TRBV5-4 with TRBJ1-6; 8 bases are shared with TRBD1. The V gene end was trimmed by 4 bases and the J gene end by 7 bases; junction bases not matched to a gene: 10. This CDR3 has 16 amino acids. Germline V gene sequence: CDR1 SGHNT, CDR2 YYREEE (reference sequence).

The chain carries TRBV7-8 and TRBJ1-1, with a weak D call TRBD1 (5 bases). CDR3 length: 13 residues. Germline loops: CDR1 SGHVS, CDR2 FQNEAQ. V was pared by 5 bases and J by 5 bases, with 12 bases between. Written as DNA, the CDR3 is TGTGCCAGCAGCCGGGGCAGGGATACTGAAGCTTTCTTT. It is translated as CASSRGRDTEAFF.

The chain combines TRBV5-1 with TRBJ2-3, with 11 nucleotides matching TRBD2. The CDR3 runs to 16 residues. Germline loops: CDR1 SGHRS, CDR2 YFSETQ. V lost 6 bases, J lost 2 bases, and 8 bases stayed unmatched. This chain's CDR3 is CASTPMTSGATDTQYF. The CDR3 DNA reads as TGCGCCAGCACCCCTATGACTAGCGGGGCCACAGATACGCAGTATTTT.

The V gene is TRBV2, the J gene TRBJ2-3; D may be TRBD1 (5 bases). CDR3 size: 17 residues. Germline CDR1 SNHLY, CDR2 FYNNEI. V lost 1 base and J 1 base, leaving 15 bases between the germline ends. CDR3 sequence reads: CASSEVGWGDGTDTQYF. CDR3 DNA: TGTGCCAGCAGTGAAGTGGGGTGGGGCGACGGCACAGATACGCAGTATTTT.

The V gene is TRBV20-1, the J gene TRBJ2-7, with D hard to call. The CDR3 has 12 amino acids. Germline CDR1 DFQATT, CDR2 SNEGSKA (reference sequence). V dropped 3 bases and J dropped 0 bases, with 6 bases sitting between them. CDR3: CSASVSSYEQYF. As DNA, the CDR3 is TGCAGTGCTAGTGTGAGCTCCTACGAGCAGTACTTC.

V and J are TRBV27 and TRBJ1-1; TRBD1 is a possible D gene (6 bases). Looked up from germline, CDR1 is MNHEY and CDR2 is SMNVEV (reference sequence). This CDR3 has 15 residues. The ends were cut back, 5 bases at V and 4 bases at J, with 17 bases in the middle. CDR3 sequence: CASSRQVGLSTEAFF. The CDR3 DNA is TGTGCCAGCAGTCGACAGGTGGGTTTGAGCACTGAAGCTTTCTTT.

The J gene is TRBJ2-7, the V gene TRBV5-5, with TRBD2 as a possible D gene (5 bases). CDR1 and CDR2 from the germline V gene are SGHKS and YYEKEE (reference sequence). CDR3 length: 14 residues. V lost 2 bases, J lost 6 bases, and 15 bases lay in between. In DNA, the CDR3 is TGTGCCAGCAGCTTTAGCGCCGGTTCCGGCGAGCAGTACTTC. As protein: CASSFSAGSGEQYF. Supplemented by reference TRBV5-5 and TRBJ2-7, the full variable domain reads DAGVTQSPTHLIKTRGQQVTLRCSPISGHKSVSWYQQVLGQGPQFIFQYYEKEERGRGNFPDRFSARQFPNYSSELNVNALLLGDSALYLCASSFSAGSGEQYFGPGTRLTVT.

CDR3 protein: CASSFAGGFSYEQYF. The CDR3 DNA reads TGTGCCAGCAGCTTCGCGGGGGGGTTCTCCTACGAGCAGTACTTC. The rearrangement joins TRBV11-1 to TRBJ2-7; 9 bases line up with TRBD2. CDR3 length equals 15 residues. Germline V gene data show CDR1 as SGHAT and CDR2 as FQDESV (reference sequence). J lost 0 bases, V lost 3 bases, and 3 bases had no gene match.

The chain uses TRBV6-5 and TRBJ1-5; 7 bases align to TRBD1. Per the germline V gene, CDR1 is MNHEY and CDR2 is SVGAGI. Trimming cost V 5 bases and J 9 bases; bases outside gene matches: 4. This CDR3 spans 12 amino acids. The CDR3 DNA reads TGTGCCAGCAGTCGCGGGACAGCGCCCCAGCATTTT. Its translation is CASSRGTAPQHF.

This clone has only a few counts. This chain links TRBV4-2 with TRBJ1-2; 8 bases agree with TRBD1. The CDR3 is 13 amino acids. Germline V lookup: CDR1 LGHNA, CDR2 YNFKEQ. Trimming took 5 bases from V and 3 from J; bases not matched to a gene: 2. The CDR3 region is CASSAGGYYGYTF. In nucleotides, the CDR3 is TGTGCCAGCAGCGCAGGGGGCTACTATGGCTACACCTTC.

This chain uses TRBV11-1 with TRBJ1-1, with TRBD1 identical over 7 bases. V was pared by 5 bases and J by 7 bases, with 7 bases of the junction left unmatched. The CDR3 runs 13 residues. CDR1 is SGHAT, CDR2 FQDESV, per germline (reference sequence). In DNA, the CDR3 is TGTGCCAGCAGCCGCCCGACAGGGAATGAAGCTTTCTTT. As protein: CASSRPTGNEAFF.

This rearrangement joins TRBV2 to TRBJ2-7; 7 positions agree with TRBD2. CDR3 length: 13 amino acids. CDR1 is SNHLY and CDR2 is FYNNEI in the germline V gene. V shed 5 bases and J 8 bases; nucleotides not matched to a gene: 9. Here the CDR3 DNA reads TGTGCCAGCAGTATTCCCGGGACTATGCAGCAGTACTTC. It codes for CASSIPGTMQQYF.

Turning to this clone: At the DNA level, this CDR3 is encoded by other sequences in the same sample as well. The chain uses TRBV7-9 and TRBJ2-3; 9 nucleotides align to TRBD2. V gave up 5 bases and J gave up 6 bases; unmatched junction bases: 9. CDR3 size: 15 residues. The germline V gene encodes CDR1 SEHNR and CDR2 FQNEAQ (reference sequence). In DNA, the CDR3 is TGTGCCAGCAGCCGACTTGCGGGGGGGCTGGATACGCAGTATTTT. Translation: CASSRLAGGLDTQYF.

The chain couples TRBV18 to TRBJ1-2; 8 bases are a match to TRBD1. This CDR3 is 15 amino acids long. Looked up from germline, CDR1 is KGHSH and CDR2 is LQKENI. J lost 8 bases, V lost 3 bases, and 11 bases had no gene match. CDR3 in DNA: TGTGCCAGCTCACCCTCCAGACAGGGGACGGAGGGCTACACCTTC. This translates into CASSPSRQGTEGYTF.

The chain employs TRBV7-3 and TRBJ1-1; 8 nucleotides agree with TRBD1. CDR1 SGHTA and CDR2 FQGTGA come from the germline V gene. The trim removed 3 bases at V and 1 base at J, leaving 1 base unmatched. The CDR3 sequence is 14 residues long. The CDR3 nucleotides read TGTGCCAGCAGCTTCACAGGGGGGAACACTGAAGCTTTCTTT. This gives the protein CASSFTGGNTEAFF.

V is TRBV3-1 (or the pseudogene TRBV3-2) and J is TRBJ1-1; 10 nucleotides agree with TRBD1. The CDR3 consists of 14 residues. Germline V gene lookup returns CDR1 LGHDT and CDR2 YNNKEL (reference sequence). The ends lost 1 base at V and 6 bases at J; junction bases unmatched: 2. The chain's CDR3 is CASSQGQGAAEAFF. Written as DNA, the CDR3 is TGTGCCAGCAGCCAAGGACAGGGGGCCGCTGAAGCTTTCTTT.

V usage is TRBV27 and J usage is TRBJ1-2; TRBD1 matches at 8 bases. The CDR3 covers 14 residues. The germline V gene encodes CDR1 MNHEY and CDR2 SMNVEV (reference sequence). The V and J ends lost 10 bases and 5 bases, in that order; junction bases with no gene match: 12. The CDR3 protein is CATYRQGSGYGYTF. CDR3 sequence (DNA): TGTGCCACCTACCGACAGGGGAGTGGGTATGGCTACACCTTC.

This clone appeared a single time. CDR3 DNA: TGTGCCAGCAGCTGGGGGGCTAACTATGGCTACACCTTC. Its translation: CASSWGANYGYTF. V usage is TRBV7-3 and J usage is TRBJ1-2, with D maybe TRBD1 (5 bases). Germline V gene sequence: CDR1 SGHTA, CDR2 FQGTGA. Trimming removed 4 bases at V and 0 bases at J, with 6 bases between. CDR3 length: 13 amino acids. The whole variable domain, filled in from reference TRBV7-3 and TRBJ1-2, reads GAGVSQTPSNKVTEKGKYVELRCDPISGHTALYWYRQSLGQGPEFLIYFQGTGAADDSGLPNDRFFAVRPEGSVSTLKIQRTERGDSAVYLCASSWGANYGYTFGSGTRLTVV.

The CDR3 nucleotides read TGTGCCAGCAGTTCCGGAGGGAACGAGCAGTACTTC. This codes for CASSSGGNEQYF. This chain uses TRBV27 with TRBJ2-7; D possibly corresponds to TRBD2 (6 bases). The CDR3 has 12 residues. The germline CDR1 and CDR2 sequences are MNHEY and SMNVEV (reference sequence). With 4 bases removed from V and 5 bases from J, the gap between germline ends came to 9 bases.

The V call is TRBV30, the J call TRBJ2-2, with a tentative D call TRBD1 (6 bases). The CDR3 contains 15 residues. The V end lost 0 bases, the J end lost 3 bases, and 11 bases lay between the germline ends. Germline CDR1 is GTSNPN and CDR2 is SVGIG (reference sequence). The chain's CDR3 is CAWSVRRGYTGELFF. CDR3 sequence (DNA): TGTGCCTGGAGTGTACGCAGGGGCTACACCGGGGAGCTGTTTTTT.

CDR3 amino acids: CASSPGLVDEQFF. The CDR3 DNA sequence: TGTGCCAGCAGTCCGGGACTAGTGGATGAGCAGTTCTTC. The chain is built from TRBV12-3 or TRBV12-4 and TRBJ2-1; TRBD2 agrees at 8 bases. This CDR3 has 13 residues. V dropped 5 bases and J dropped 8; count of bases not matched to a gene: 5.